This entry describes one TCR beta chain. Its matching antigen is unknown. Donors had no recently reported acute infections or vaccinations and were HIV-negative. CDR1 is MRHNA, CDR2 SNTAGT, per germline. V gave up 8 bases and J gave up 6 bases, with 15 bases separating them. The CDR3 loop spans 13 amino acids. TCRdb's table, derived via immunoSEQ multiplex PCR, lists solely in-frame clones and lacks some. The sample has around 1.6 million clones; roughly 98% are singletons. The record originates from a study of shared clonotypes between healthy human individuals. Findings and limits, study-wide: Across subsets, estimated richness was generally greater for naive than for memory populations.

The sequenced material came from naive CD4+ T cells sorted from blood. Subset meaning: CD45RA+ positively selected. The chain has TRBV6-4 and TRBJ2-3, with D tentatively TRBD1 or TRBD2 (5 bases each). This TCR was sampled from a man under 40 in good health. CDR3 bases: TGTGCCAGCGGCCGGGACCTCGGGGATACGCAGTATTTT. This gives the protein CASGRDLGDTQYF.